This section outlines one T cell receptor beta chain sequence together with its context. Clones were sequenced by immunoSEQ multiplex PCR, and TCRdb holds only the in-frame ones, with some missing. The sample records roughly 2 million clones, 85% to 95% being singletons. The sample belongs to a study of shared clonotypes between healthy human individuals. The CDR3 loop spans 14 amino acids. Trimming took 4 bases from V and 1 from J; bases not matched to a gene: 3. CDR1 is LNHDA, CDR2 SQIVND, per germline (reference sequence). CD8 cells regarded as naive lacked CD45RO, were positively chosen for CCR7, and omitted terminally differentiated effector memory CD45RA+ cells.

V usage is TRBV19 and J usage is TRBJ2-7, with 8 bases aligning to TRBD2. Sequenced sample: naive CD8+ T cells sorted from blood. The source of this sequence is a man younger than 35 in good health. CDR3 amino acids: CASSNLAGSYEQYF. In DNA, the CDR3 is TGTGCCAGTAGTAACCTAGCGGGTTCCTACGAGCAGTACTTC.